This record looks at one TCR beta chain sequence and its context. TCRdb analysed the PCR reads with MiXCR anew, one entry per CDR3 protein. This table has approximately 670,000 distinct CDR3 sequences, about 20% appearing once. V was clipped by 1 base and J by 3 bases; unmatched bases: 15. The CDR3 is 18 amino acids. CDR1 and CDR2 (germline): DFQATT, SNEGSKA (reference sequence). The record originates from a study of molecular identifiers for immune sequencing clone quantification. The V and J genes are TRBV20-1 and TRBJ2-1, with 7 bases aligning to TRBD2. The sample taken for sequencing was naive CD8+ T cells from blood, with Jurkat cell RNA spiked in. Subset reported: FACS-sorted CD8+CD4-CCR7+CD45RA+ naive T cells. This clonotype originated in a human donor in good health. Some libraries in this study had Jurkat cell RNA spiked in. The CDR3 DNA sequence: TGCAGTGCTAGAGTCTCCCTAGCGGAGGGAACCAGCTACAATGAGCAGTTCTTC. Translation gives CSARVSLAEGTSYNEQFF.